Each of the 6 T cell receptor beta chains below was sequenced from the same sample in a study of cytomegalovirus exposure and HLA in healthy donors. The study ran its PCR with 60 Vbeta and 13 Jbeta primers. Profiling relied on immunoSEQ multiplex PCR, and the TCRdb table lists in-frame clones only, not all of them. This sample has about 150,000 clones, with roughly 83% found just once. What was sequenced was PBMCs. Receptors originate from a man between 25 and 39 years old in good health and CMV-seropositive.

This sequence joins TRBV7-2 and TRBJ1-2, with TRBD1 matching 7 bases. The length of the CDR3 is 17 residues. Germline V gene data show CDR1 as SGHTA and CDR2 as FQGNSA. V was clipped by 4 bases and J by 4 bases; unmatched bases: 15. The CDR3: CASSSEGLTGWSYGYTF. CDR3 sequence (DNA): TGTGCCAGCAGCTCAGAAGGCCTGACAGGGTGGAGCTATGGCTACACCTTC.

In regard to this clone: The same CDR3 can be traced to other DNA sequences in this sample. The chain couples TRBV10-1 to TRBJ2-1, with 14 bases matching TRBD2. Germline V CDR1 and CDR2: WNHNN, SYGVQD (reference sequence). The V gene end was trimmed by 6 bases and the J gene end by 7 bases; junction bases not matched to a gene: 11. This CDR3 is built from 17 residues. The CDR3 nucleotides are TGCGCCAGCAGCTTTCTCTCCGGGACTAGCGGGGGTAATGAGCAGTTCTTC. Protein sequence: CASSFLSGTSGGNEQFF.

The chain carries TRBV7-2 and TRBJ2-5; TRBD2 agrees at 12 bases. This CDR3 comprises 15 residues. V trimming: 7 bases; J trimming: 4 bases; junction bases outside the gene matches: 7. The V gene's germline CDR1 is SGHTA and CDR2 FQGNSA. The CDR3 protein is CASTQTSGSGETQYF. CDR3 coding DNA: TGTGCCAGCACCCAGACTAGCGGGAGTGGAGAGACCCAGTACTTC.

This chain connects TRBV7-2 to TRBJ1-5; D not resolved. The germline V gene has CDR1 SGHTA and CDR2 FQGNSA. The CDR3 spans 12 residues. V was cut by 4 bases and J by 7 bases, with 8 bases left in between. The CDR3: CASSSSAQPQHF. The CDR3 nucleotides read TGTGCCAGCAGCTCCAGCGCCCAGCCCCAGCATTTT.

Only a few counts were recorded for this clone. The CDR3 spells CASSQGGSGAGDEQYF. DNA of the CDR3: TGTGCCAGCAGCCAAGGAGGCTCAGGGGCGGGGGACGAGCAGTACTTC. This rearrangement joins TRBV4-2 to TRBJ2-7, with a weak D call TRBD2 (7 bases). The CDR3 length is 16 residues. Germline lookup yields CDR1 LGHNA and CDR2 YNFKEQ. Trimming stripped 1 base from V and 5 bases from J, with 18 bases between.

The V call is TRBV15, the J call TRBJ2-2; D perhaps matches TRBD1 (6 bases). The CDR3 is 15 amino acids. Germline V gives CDR1 LNHNV, CDR2 YYDKDF (reference sequence). V lost 4 bases and J 4 bases, leaving 13 bases between the germline ends. Here the CDR3 reads CATSTRDTSTGELFF. The CDR3 nucleotides are TGTGCCACCAGCACCCGGGACACCTCCACCGGGGAGCTGTTTTTT.